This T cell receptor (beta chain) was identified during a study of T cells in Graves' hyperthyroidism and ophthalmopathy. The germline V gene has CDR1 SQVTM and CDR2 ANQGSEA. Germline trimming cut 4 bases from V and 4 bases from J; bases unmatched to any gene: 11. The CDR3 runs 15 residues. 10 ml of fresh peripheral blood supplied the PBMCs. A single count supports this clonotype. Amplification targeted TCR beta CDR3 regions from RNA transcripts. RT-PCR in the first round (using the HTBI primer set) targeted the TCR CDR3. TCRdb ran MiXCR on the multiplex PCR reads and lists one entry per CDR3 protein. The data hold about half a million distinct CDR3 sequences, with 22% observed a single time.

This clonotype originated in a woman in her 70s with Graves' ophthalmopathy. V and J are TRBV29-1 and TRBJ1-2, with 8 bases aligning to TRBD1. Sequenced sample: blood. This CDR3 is CSVGYRQGWAYGYTF. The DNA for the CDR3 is TGCAGCGTTGGGTACCGACAGGGGTGGGCCTATGGCTACACCTTC.